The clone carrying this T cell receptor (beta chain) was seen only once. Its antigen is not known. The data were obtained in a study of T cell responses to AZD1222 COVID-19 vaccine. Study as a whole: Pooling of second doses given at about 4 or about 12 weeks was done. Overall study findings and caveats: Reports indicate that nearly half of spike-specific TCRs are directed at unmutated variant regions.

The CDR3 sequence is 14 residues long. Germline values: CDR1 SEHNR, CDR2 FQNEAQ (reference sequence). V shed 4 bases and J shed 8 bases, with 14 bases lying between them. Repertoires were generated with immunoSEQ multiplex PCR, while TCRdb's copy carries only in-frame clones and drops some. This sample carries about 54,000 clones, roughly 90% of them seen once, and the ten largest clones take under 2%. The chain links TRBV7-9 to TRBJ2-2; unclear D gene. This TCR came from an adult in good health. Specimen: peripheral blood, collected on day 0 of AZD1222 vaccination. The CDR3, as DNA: TGTGCCAGCAGCTCATATGGAATCGGAGGGGAGCTGTTTTTT. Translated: CASSSYGIGGELFF.